This T cell receptor beta chain was sequenced for a study of T-cell reconstitution after alpha-beta-depleted transplantation in children listed by TCRdb under 2016. With regard to the full study: T-cell immune reconstitution after TCRalphabeta/CD19-depleted allogeneic hematopoietic cell transplantation in children was quantitatively tracked in the study by means of TCR repertoire profiling. General findings and caveats noted by the study authors: About two months after transplant, the apparently early recovery of alphabetaT-cell counts reportedly depended on just several hundred clones that had expanded rapidly and came from non-depleted graft cells. Hyperexpanded clone frequencies declined over subsequent months; after one year, T-cell counts and TCRbeta diversity were mostly attributed to newly produced T cells. The high TCRbeta diversity at day 60 in some patients was ascribed to recipient T cells and intrathymic progenitors that had survived conditioning.

For CDR1 and CDR2, the germline V gene lists SQVTM and ANQGSEA. The CDR3, from cysteine to phenylalanine, totals 13 residues. Just CDR3 DNA is preserved here, 39 bases in frame from base 1. Cut back by 1 base and 4 bases, the V and J ends lie 8 bases apart. The treatment or condition label corresponds to: allogeneic hematopoietic cell transplantation with graft depleted of TCRalphabeta T cells and CD19 B cells. Transplant recipients were children who received TCRalphabeta/CD19-depleted allogeneic hematopoietic cell grafts. Libraries were prepared through PCR. The instrument given in TCRdb is Illumina HiSeq 2500. TCR library preparation used molecular barcoding, with unique molecular identifiers applied to normalize quantification of the TCRbeta repertoire. The raw public data were reprocessed by TCRdb itself: fastp quality trimming at Q25, MiXCR clonotype calling, in-frame beta chains only. Rows with a matching CDR3 protein are joined into one entry that keeps the most common DNA and genes. The sample data list some 440,000 distinct CDR3 sequences, and roughly 16% of these were observed just once. Under 30% of the sample is in the top ten clones.

Remarks on this clonotype: Its antigen is currently not known. No much larger clonotype is one base removed from it; base qualities were not supplied.

The chain is assembled from TRBV29-1 and TRBJ2-1; the D segment cannot be called with confidence. The TCR sequence derives from a boy younger than two who had a stem cell transplant for Wiskott-Aldrich syndrome, so the T cells may come from the graft donor. Material: PBMCs, mostly from graft donor cells, obtained 360 days after TCRalphabeta/CD19-depleted stem cell transplant. For the CDR3, the sequence is CSVEVNFYNEQFF. DNA sequence: TGCAGCGTTGAAGTTAACTTTTACAATGAGCAGTTCTTC.